Detailed here is one T cell receptor beta chain. There is no known antigen for this receptor. Nothing much larger sits one base from this clone, and base qualities are not available. The cohort was made up of approximately 700 healthy bone marrow donors. At the time of sampling, every cohort member was nominally healthy, though immune exposures that went unrecorded were likely present. The donor tested CMV seropositive and was one of the 289 seropositive cohort members. Each donor provided a peripheral blood sample, and peripheral blood mononuclear cells were used for TCR beta sequencing. The Qiagen DNeasy Blood Extraction Kit was used to extract genomic DNA from the blood cell samples. This sample was included in a study of cytomegalovirus exposure and HLA in healthy donors (dated by TCRdb to the late 2010s). Study-wide context: According to an earlier analysis of a few hundred of the donors, about 179 million T cells yielded approximately 120 million unique TCR beta sequences and about 300 Gb of sequence data. A later analysis re-analyzed previously published TCR beta repertoires from several hundred donors and added high-resolution HLA genotyping to study TCR occurrence patterns. Class I and class II HLA loci were covered by the typing at four-digit resolution. The aim of the study was to test whether cataloging public T cell receptors could identify signatures of past pathogen exposure. A later genetic analysis used genome-wide SNP genotypes for about three fifths of the 666 donors, treating that subset as a discovery cohort. To predict cytomegalovirus infection status, the study brought together high-throughput TCR immunosequencing, statistical association of individual TCRs with disease status, and machine learning. To decide whether each TCR beta V gene segment behaved as functional or pseudogenic, an earlier analysis of 587 of the donors relied on high-throughput TCR beta sequencing. The number of typed donors differed by locus: about 629-630 for A, B, C, DRB1 and DQB1; some 500 for DQA1; approximately 610 for DPA1; and around 450 for DPB1. Donor age, sex, ethnicity and CMV serostatus were compiled alongside the repertoire data. Of the 300 to 450 genotyped donors, approximately 80% fell in the genetic ancestry cluster associated with self-reported Caucasian donors. Among 300 to 450 genotyped donors of the cohort, an average of around 240,000 unique TCR beta nucleotide sequences were sequenced per donor, roughly 20% of them non-productive. Roughly 300 gigabases of sequencing data and tens of millions of unique TCR sequences made up an early release that covered 500 to 650 HLA-typed donors. Rather than using new phenotypic data, the later analysis identified candidate immune exposures from TCR beta sequences and from how often those sequences occurred across donors. Every repertoire in the discovery cohort had been generated on one and the same sequencing platform. Using immunosequencing, the study profiled T cell repertoires from 550 to 750 subjects and related those repertoires to cytomegalovirus serostatus. In addition to the first cohort of 666 subjects, a separate validation cohort of under 150 different subjects was used. Because of strong linkage in the cohort, a few DR-DQ haplotypes were treated as single units for association and clustering. The research as a whole found: The 87-base-pair reads could not distinguish some IMGT-functional V segments, including TRBV6-2 and TRBV6-3, so those segments were excluded. The cohort was sequenced for TCR beta chains only, and without alpha or paired-chain data the features that could be detected were limited. In the study, roughly 160 TCR beta chains were listed as associated with cytomegalovirus. For the cohort, immune exposure information was limited to CMV serostatus. The presence/absence analyses assumed that sequencing depth was roughly uniform across donors, and that assumption may not be true. A later genetic analysis associated a missense DCLRE1C variant with V-gene and J-gene trimming of TCR beta chains, and an independent cohort replicated the association. When HLA alleles, especially DR and DQ, strongly co-occurred, TCR associations were difficult to assign to individual alleles. In an earlier analysis of approximately 600 of the donors, most TCR beta V segments were observed in productive rearrangements about 87% or about 30% of the time, broadly matching IMGT annotations. A cluster of highly shared sequence variants was judged likely to be a technical artifact of the sequencing pipeline. At a false discovery rate of 0.05, a later analysis linked roughly 17,000 TCR beta sequences to specific HLA alleles. Linkage disequilibrium might explain the correlated functional status among segregating V segments, but an unknown experimental factor could not be ruled out. In a later analysis, HLA-associated TCR beta chains showed more clonal expansion and lower generation probabilities than non-associated chains that were equally common. In a later analysis, TCR association rates were found to vary across HLA loci, with the most associated TCRs seen for DRB1 alleles and the fewest for HLA-C alleles. A later analysis found that most CMV-associated TCR beta chains appeared HLA-restricted, with HLA associations seemingly driven largely by CMV exposure. Most TCR sequences were observed very rarely across donors, whereas some public TCRs were present in many individuals. The classifier was reported to diagnose cytomegalovirus status with high specificity and sensitivity in both the original cohort and the validation cohort. A further reported finding was that TCR beta sequences accurately predicted the HLA-A and HLA-B alleles for most subjects in the first cohort. Because counts were too low, roughly 18 rarely observed V segments, including chromosome 9 orphons, were left out of the earlier analysis of some 640 of the donors. In vitro tests confirmed that three of the cytomegalovirus-associated TCR beta chains recognize cytomegalovirus antigens. HLA typing was unavailable for some donors at each locus, so association tests used only the typed subset. In a later analysis, several top co-occurrence clusters were reported to appear linked to parvovirus B19, influenza, CMV and Epstein-Barr virus. In a later genetic analysis, fewer N-insertions in productive TCRs were reported among donors in an Asian-associated ancestry cluster than the roughly 700-donor mean. The authors suggested that the approach could potentially be generalized to other disease states and immunological phenotypes.

The protocol used for the library was the immunoSEQ multiplex PCR assay. The multiplex PCR relied on a mix of 60 forward primers for TCR Vbeta segments and 13 reverse primers for TCR Jbeta segments. The CDR3 region of rearranged TCR beta genes was amplified from genomic DNA by a multiplex PCR assay. Amplified TCR beta libraries were sequenced as 87-base-pair reads on the Illumina HiSeq System. In the source study's methods: Across the roughly 670 repertoires, a later analysis counted around 80 million unique TCR beta chains, some 11 million of which were shared by at least two donors. A nearest-neighbor algorithm error-corrected the raw reads and collapsed the reads into unique sequences, merging closely related sequences to remove PCR and sequencing errors. V, D and J gene segments were assigned by aligning CDR3 sequences to IMGT reference sequences. For a sequence to be retained, a match of at least six nucleotides was required to both a V gene segment and a J gene segment. A rearrangement counted as productive if the CDR3 had no stop codons and remained in frame with V and J, and every other rearrangement counted as non-productive. CDR3 was defined by IMGT convention, running from the second conserved V-encoded cysteine to the conserved J-encoded phenylalanine. Sequences without an unambiguous match to a single V gene segment were excluded from the earlier analysis of 450 to 650 of the donors. In an earlier analysis of 587 of the donors, a V segment was called functional when productive rearrangements were above 56.7%, and segregating when the standard deviation between donors exceeded 5%. A statistical classification framework was developed to diagnose cytomegalovirus status using the catalog of TCR beta chain sequences. In a later analysis, TCR nucleotide sequences were compared against IMGT/GENE-DB human TR gene sequences so that V and J genes could be assigned. A later analysis assigned CDR3 sequences and most-parsimonious VDJ recombination scenarios with the TCRdist pipeline. In a later analysis, each TCR beta chain was defined by its CDR3 amino acid sequence together with its V-gene family, and reads lacking a unique V-gene family were excluded. A later analysis removed nearly 600 highly shared, low-generation-probability nucleotide sequences to deal with suspected cross-contamination and a sequencing artifact. For each public chain, a later analysis derived a clonal expansion index from normalized ranks of inferred template counts within each repertoire. Generation probabilities in a later analysis came from a VDJ recombination model fitted to out-of-frame rearrangements, and those results were checked against IGoR. In a later analysis, hypergeometric tests were used to score TCR-TCR, TCR-HLA and TCR-CMV co-occurrence, with a repertoire-size bias correction applied to TCR pairs. False discovery rates were estimated in a later analysis by permuting HLA or CMV assignments 20 times. In a later analysis, co-occurring TCRs were grouped using DBSCAN, with TCRdist sequence similarity added in when clustering inside HLA-allele-positive subsets. Repertoires with fewer than 30,000 or more than 120,000 public chains were left out of co-occurrence clustering, as were five repertoires with anomalous nucleotide sharing. This is the immuneACCESS table as TCRdb keeps it, with only in-frame sequences that have V and J called. A part of the clones is gone; compared with another copy, unresolved V genes explain less than half, and the rest is unexplained. V and J calls and clone size follow that table, whereas D and trimming were derived from the DNA. The sample yields about 160,000 clones; around four fifths were counted once. The top ten constitute approximately 10% of the sample.

In the germline V gene, CDR1 corresponds to KGHSH and CDR2 to LQKENI. From the cysteine up to the phenylalanine, the CDR3 has a length of 15 residues. Just the 45-base CDR3 DNA is kept, in frame starting at base 1. The junction shows trimming of 7 bases on V and 4 bases on J, and the gene matches do not reach 11 bases of it. Sequencing was done on a sample of PBMCs. The sequence came from a man aged 18 to 29 in good health and CMV-seropositive. The chain links TRBV18 with TRBJ1-2; 8 central nucleotides agree with TRBD1. CDR3 reads: CASLQEDRAAYGYTF. The DNA sequence is as follows: TGTGCCAGCTTACAGGAGGACAGGGCGGCCTATGGCTACACCTTC.